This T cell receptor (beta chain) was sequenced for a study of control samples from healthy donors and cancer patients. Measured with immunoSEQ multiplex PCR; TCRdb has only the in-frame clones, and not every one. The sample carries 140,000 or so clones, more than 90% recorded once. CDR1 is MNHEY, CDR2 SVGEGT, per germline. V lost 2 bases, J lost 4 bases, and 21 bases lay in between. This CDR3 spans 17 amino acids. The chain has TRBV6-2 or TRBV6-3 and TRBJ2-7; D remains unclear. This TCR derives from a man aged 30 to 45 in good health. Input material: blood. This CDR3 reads CASSYLRGSPDLYEQYF. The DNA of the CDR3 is TGTGCCAGCAGTTACCTCCGTGGCAGCCCAGATTTATACGAGCAGTACTTC.